This T cell receptor beta chain was observed in a study of blood T cell repertoires in COVID-19. Across the whole study: From the United States, Italy and Spain came samples of acute and convalescent COVID-19. T cells, B-cell-depleted T cells, or PBMCs supplied cDNA or gDNA.

Some clones are missing from TCRdb's copy, which holds only in-frame ones; the method was immunoSEQ multiplex PCR. The sample shows 150,000 to 170,000 clones, under 95% of them seen only once. Germline CDR1 and CDR2: KGHDR and SFDVKD. The CDR3 is 13 amino acids. V dropped 7 bases and J dropped 2 bases, with 10 bases sitting between them. This clone was detected once. The material sequenced was peripheral blood. This receptor was obtained from a man aged 50 to 59 with acute or convalescent COVID-19. The V call is TRBV24-1, the J call TRBJ1-2, with D perhaps matching TRBD1 (5 bases). The CDR3 protein is CATSDRRNYGYTF. In DNA, the CDR3 is TGTGCCACCAGCGACAGACGAAACTATGGCTACACCTTC.